This TCR beta chain is from a study of T cell clonotyping in hematopoietic cell transplantation. Method: immunoSEQ multiplex PCR; TCRdb's copy keeps in-frame clones and lacks some. The profile shows 7,000 or so clones, about nine tenths of them singletons. The CDR3 has 16 residues. V lost 2 bases, J lost 1 base, and 13 bases lay in between. Germline values: CDR1 MDHEN, CDR2 SYDVKM. The V and J genes are TRBV28 and TRBJ2-3; D uncertain. This receptor was identified in a female patient aged 50-60 years who had an allogeneic stem cell transplant from an unrelated donor, so the T cells may come from the graft donor. Some clones in this sample may be carry-over from other donors' samples. The specimen comprised PBMCs, sampled 30 days after allogeneic stem cell transplant. The CDR3 reads CASSLIRQLRTDTQYF. The CDR3 coding sequence is TGTGCCAGCAGTTTAATCCGGCAACTTCGCACAGATACGCAGTATTTT.